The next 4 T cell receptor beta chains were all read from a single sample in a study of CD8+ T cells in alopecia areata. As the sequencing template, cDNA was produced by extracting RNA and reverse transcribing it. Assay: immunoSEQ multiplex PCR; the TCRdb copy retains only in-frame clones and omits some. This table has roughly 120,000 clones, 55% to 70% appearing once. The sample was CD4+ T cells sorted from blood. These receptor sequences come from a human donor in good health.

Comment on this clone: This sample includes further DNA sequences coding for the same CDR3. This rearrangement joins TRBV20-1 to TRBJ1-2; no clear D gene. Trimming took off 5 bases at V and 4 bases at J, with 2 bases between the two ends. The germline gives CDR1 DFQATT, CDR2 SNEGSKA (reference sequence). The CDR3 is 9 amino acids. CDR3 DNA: TGCAGTGCTGCCTATGGCTACACCTTC. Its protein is CSAAYGYTF.

The CDR3, as DNA: TGTGCCAGCAGCCCCCGGACCGGAAACACCATATATTTT. This encodes CASSPRTGNTIYF. V and J are TRBV7-2 and TRBJ1-3; D remains ambiguous. The CDR3 is made up of 13 amino acids. V lost 5 bases, J lost 4 bases, and 9 bases lay in between. From germline, CDR1 is SGHTA and CDR2 FQGNSA.

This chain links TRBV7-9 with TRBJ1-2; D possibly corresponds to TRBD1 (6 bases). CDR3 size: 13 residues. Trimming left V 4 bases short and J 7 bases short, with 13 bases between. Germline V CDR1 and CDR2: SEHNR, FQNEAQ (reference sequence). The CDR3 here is CASSSTGAGGYTF. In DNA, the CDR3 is TGTGCCAGCAGCTCCACGGGGGCTGGTGGCTACACCTTC. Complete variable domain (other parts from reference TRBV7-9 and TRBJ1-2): DTGVSQNPRHKITKRGQNVTFRCDPISEHNRLYWYRQTLGQGPEFLTYFQNEAQLEKSRLLSDRFSAERPKGSFSTLEIQRTEQGDSAMYLCASSSTGAGGYTFGSGTRLTVV.

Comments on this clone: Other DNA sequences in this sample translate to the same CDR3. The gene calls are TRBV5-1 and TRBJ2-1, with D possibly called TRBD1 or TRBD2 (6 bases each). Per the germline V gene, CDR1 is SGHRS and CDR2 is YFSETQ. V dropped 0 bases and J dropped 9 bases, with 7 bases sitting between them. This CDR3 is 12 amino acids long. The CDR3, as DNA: TGCGCCAGCAGCTTGGAGGGGGGTGAGCAGTTCTTC. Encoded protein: CASSLEGGEQFF.